The clone carrying this T cell receptor (beta chain) was found a few times. As yet, its antigen is unknown. A sample-barcoded 5' primer and a J-beta primer mix were used in a second PCR of about 7 to 12 cycles. Each CDR3 protein is one row after TCRdb ran MiXCR on the 5' RACE reads. The sample gives over 950,000 distinct CDR3 sequences, more than 30% of which show up once; roughly 13% is in the top ten. This sample stems from a study of blood T cells in healthy people across ages. Whole-study results and caveats: Considered underestimates were the diversity estimates obtained from one million T cells.

The length of the CDR3 is 17 residues. Trimming stripped 5 bases from V and 0 bases from J, with 20 bases between. The source of this sequence is a man aged 18 to 29 in good health. The chain recombines TRBV12-3 or TRBV12-4 with TRBJ2-7, with TRBD1 as a possible D gene (7 bases). Sequencing was performed on blood. The CDR3 is CASSLDRVGGDSYEQYF. CDR3 DNA sequence: TGTGCCAGCAGTCTTGACAGGGTCGGGGGAGACTCCTACGAGCAGTACTTC.